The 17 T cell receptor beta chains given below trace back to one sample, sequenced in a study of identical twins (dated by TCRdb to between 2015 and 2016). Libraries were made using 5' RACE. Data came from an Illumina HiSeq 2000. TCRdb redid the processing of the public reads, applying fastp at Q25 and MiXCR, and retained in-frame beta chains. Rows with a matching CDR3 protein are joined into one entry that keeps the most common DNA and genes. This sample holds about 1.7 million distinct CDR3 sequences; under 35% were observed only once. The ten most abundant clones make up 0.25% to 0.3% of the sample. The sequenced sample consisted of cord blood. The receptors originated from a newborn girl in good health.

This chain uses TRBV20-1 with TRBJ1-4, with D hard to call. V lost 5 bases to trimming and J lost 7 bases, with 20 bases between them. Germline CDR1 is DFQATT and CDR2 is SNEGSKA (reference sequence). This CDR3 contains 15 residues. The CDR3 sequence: CSARKRLALGEKLFF. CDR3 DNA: TGCAGTGCTCGTAAGAGATTGGCTCTCGGTGAAAAACTGTTTTTT.

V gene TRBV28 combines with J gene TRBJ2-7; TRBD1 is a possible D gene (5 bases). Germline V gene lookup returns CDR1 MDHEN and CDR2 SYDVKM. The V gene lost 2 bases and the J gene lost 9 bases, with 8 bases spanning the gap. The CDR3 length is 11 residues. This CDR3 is CASSLGARQYF. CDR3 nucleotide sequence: TGTGCCAGCAGTTTAGGGGCTAGGCAGTACTTC.

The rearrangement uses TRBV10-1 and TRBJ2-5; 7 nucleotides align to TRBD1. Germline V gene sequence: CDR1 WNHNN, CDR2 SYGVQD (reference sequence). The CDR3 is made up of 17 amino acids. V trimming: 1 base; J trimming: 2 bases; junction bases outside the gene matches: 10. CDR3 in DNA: TGCGCCAGCAGTGAGTTACTTGGAGGACAGGCACAAGAGACCCAGTACTTC. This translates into CASSELLGGQAQETQYF.

In nucleotides, the CDR3 is TGTGCCACCTCAGCGGGAGGTTCCACAGATACGCAGTATTTT. Its protein product is CATSAGGSTDTQYF. The rearrangement uses TRBV28 and TRBJ2-3, with TRBD2 matching over 9 bases. With 10 bases clipped from V and 2 bases from J, the junction kept 7 bases outside the gene matches. Germline V gives CDR1 MDHEN, CDR2 SYDVKM. This CDR3 has 14 residues.

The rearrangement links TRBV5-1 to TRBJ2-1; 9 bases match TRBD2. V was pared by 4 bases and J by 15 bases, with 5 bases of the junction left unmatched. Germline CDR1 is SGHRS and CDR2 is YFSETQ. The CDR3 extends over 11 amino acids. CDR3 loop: CASSTGTSLFF. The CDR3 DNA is TGCGCCAGCAGCACCGGGACTAGCCTGTTCTTC.

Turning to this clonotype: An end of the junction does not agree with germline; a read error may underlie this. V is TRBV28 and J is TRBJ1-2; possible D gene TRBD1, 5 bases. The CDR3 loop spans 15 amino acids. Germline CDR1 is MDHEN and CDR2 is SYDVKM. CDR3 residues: CASSLGWGYHYGHTF. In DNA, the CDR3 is TGTGCCAGCAGTTTAGGTTGGGGGTACCACTATGGCCACACCTTC.

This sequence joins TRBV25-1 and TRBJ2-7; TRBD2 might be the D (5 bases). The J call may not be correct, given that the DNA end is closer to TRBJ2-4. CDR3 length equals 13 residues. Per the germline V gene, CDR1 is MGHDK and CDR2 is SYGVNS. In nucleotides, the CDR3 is TGTGCCAGCAGTAAAACTAGGGAAAACATTCAGTACTTC. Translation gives CASSKTRENIQYF.

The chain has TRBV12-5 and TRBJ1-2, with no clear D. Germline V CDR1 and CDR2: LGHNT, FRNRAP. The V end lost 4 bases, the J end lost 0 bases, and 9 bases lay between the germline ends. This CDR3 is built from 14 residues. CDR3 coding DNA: TGTGCTAGTGGTTCGGACGTGTCTAACTATGGCTACACCTTC. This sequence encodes CASGSDVSNYGYTF.

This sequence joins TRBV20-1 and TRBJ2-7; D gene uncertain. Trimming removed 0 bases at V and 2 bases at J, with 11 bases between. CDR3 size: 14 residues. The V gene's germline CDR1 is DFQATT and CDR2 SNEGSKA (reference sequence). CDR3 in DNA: TGCAGTGCTAGAGATAGGCTAGGGACCTACGAGCAGTACTTC. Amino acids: CSARDRLGTYEQYF.

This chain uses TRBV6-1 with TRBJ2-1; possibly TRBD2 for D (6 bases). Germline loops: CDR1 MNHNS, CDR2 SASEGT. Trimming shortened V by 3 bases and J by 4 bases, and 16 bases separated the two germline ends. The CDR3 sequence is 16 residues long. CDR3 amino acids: CASSDPGLATYNEQFF. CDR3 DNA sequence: TGTGCCAGCAGTGATCCGGGACTGGCCACTTACAATGAGCAGTTCTTC.

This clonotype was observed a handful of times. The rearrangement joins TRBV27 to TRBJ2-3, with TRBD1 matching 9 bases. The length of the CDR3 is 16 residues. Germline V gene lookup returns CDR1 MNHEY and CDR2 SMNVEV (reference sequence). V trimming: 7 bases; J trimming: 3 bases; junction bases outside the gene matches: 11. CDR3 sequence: CASTNKDGTGTDTQYF. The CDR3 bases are TGTGCCAGCACCAACAAAGATGGGACAGGGACAGATACGCAGTATTTT.

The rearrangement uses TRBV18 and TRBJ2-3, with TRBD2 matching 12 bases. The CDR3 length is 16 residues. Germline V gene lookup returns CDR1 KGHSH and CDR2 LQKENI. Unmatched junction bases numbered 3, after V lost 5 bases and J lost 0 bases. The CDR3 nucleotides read TGTGCCAGCTCAGCGACTAGCGGGAGCAGCACAGATACGCAGTATTTT. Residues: CASSATSGSSTDTQYF.

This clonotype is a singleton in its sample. CDR3 sequence: CASSEGLSGQGEKLFF. The CDR3 DNA is TGTGCCAGCAGTGAAGGTTTGTCGGGACAGGGTGAAAAACTGTTTTTT. The chain joins TRBV25-1 to TRBJ1-4; 9 nucleotides match TRBD1. CDR1 and CDR2 from the germline V gene are MGHDK and SYGVNS. This CDR3 spans 16 amino acids. Trimming took 2 bases from V and 7 from J; bases not matched to a gene: 8.

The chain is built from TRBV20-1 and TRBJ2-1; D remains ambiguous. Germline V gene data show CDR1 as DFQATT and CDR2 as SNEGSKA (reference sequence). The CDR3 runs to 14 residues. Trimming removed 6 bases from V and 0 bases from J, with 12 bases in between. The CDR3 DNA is TGCAGTGCGAGCGACCTGGACTCCTACAATGAGCAGTTCTTC. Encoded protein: CSASDLDSYNEQFF.

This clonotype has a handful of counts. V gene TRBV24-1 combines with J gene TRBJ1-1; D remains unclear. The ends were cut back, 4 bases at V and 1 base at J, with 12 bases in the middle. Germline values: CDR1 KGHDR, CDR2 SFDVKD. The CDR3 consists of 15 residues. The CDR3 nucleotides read TGTGCCACCAGTGAACCTGACTCCTCGAACACTGAAGCTTTCTTT. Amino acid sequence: CATSEPDSSNTEAFF.

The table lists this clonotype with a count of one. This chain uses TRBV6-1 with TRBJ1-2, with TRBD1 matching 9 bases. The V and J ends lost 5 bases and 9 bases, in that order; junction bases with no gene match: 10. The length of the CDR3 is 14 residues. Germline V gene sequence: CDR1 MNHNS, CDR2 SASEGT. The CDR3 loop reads CASSPSGTGRRYTF. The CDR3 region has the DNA TGTGCCAGCAGTCCCTCCGGGACAGGGAGGCGCTACACCTTC.

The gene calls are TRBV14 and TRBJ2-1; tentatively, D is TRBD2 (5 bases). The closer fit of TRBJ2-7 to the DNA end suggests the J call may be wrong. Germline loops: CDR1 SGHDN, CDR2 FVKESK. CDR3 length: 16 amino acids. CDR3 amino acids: CASSQTLAPIYNEQYF. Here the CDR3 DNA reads TGTGCCAGCAGCCAAACCCTAGCTCCCATCTACAATGAGCAGTACTTC.